In its sample, the clone carrying this T cell receptor beta chain was seen a few times. The sample originates from a study of blood T cell repertoires in COVID-19. Study-level information: Material from acute and convalescent COVID-19 was sourced from the United States, Italy and Spain. T cells, B-cell-depleted T cells, or PBMCs supplied cDNA or gDNA.

Original processing methods: Reference gene primers were amplified, and this amplification served to estimate nucleated cell counts. Measured with immunoSEQ multiplex PCR; TCRdb has only the in-frame clones, and not every one. The D gene and trimming were derived from the DNA, and the V and J assignments and clone size from that table. This table holds about 99,000 clones, 89% found once. The CDR3 is 12 amino acids. V dropped 8 bases and J dropped 7 bases, with 15 bases sitting between them. Per germline, CDR1 WNHNN and CDR2 SYGVQD (reference sequence). The gene calls are TRBV10-1 and TRBJ2-7, with TRBD1 as a possible D gene (6 bases). The sequencing input was peripheral blood. The origin of this receptor is a woman older than 75 in a cohort sampled during active COVID-19. The CDR3 coding sequence is TGCGCCAGCGGGGGACAAACTCGGGAGCAGTACTTC. Encoded protein: CASGGQTREQYF.